Listed below are T cell receptor beta chains from one sample, sequenced in a study of blood T cells in healthy people across ages. TCRdb used MiXCR to reprocess the 5' RACE reads, holding one entry per CDR3 protein. The sample consists of around 1,800,000 distinct CDR3 sequences, 39% of them appearing once. Sequences were obtained from blood. These receptors were obtained from a human donor in good health. CDR3s include the opening cysteine and the closing phenylalanine or tryptophan. The D gene is left open where the match is weak. Rows give clone size only sometimes, using once, few, many, or a class for an expanded clone.

>-|TRBV27|-|TRBJ1-4
CASSKPGPLERLFF
TGTGCCAGCAGTAAACCGGGACCCTTAGAAAGACTGTTTTTT
>-|TRBV29-1|few|TRBJ2-5
CSVEKGQSPSAQYF
TGCAGCGTTGAGAAGGGTCAGTCACCTTCGGCCCAGTACTTC
>TRBD1|TRBV6-5|-|TRBJ2-5
CASRTTGGQETQYF
TGTGCCAGCAGGACGACAGGGGGGCAAGAGACCCAGTACTTC
>-|TRBV7-2|few|TRBJ2-1
CASSFSSVYEQFF
TGTGCCAGCAGCTTTAGTAGCGTATATGAGCAGTTCTTC
>TRBD2|TRBV7-2|-|TRBJ2-3
CASRNLAGGQGGTDTQYF
TGTGCCAGCAGAAACCTAGCGGGGGGGCAGGGCGGCACAGATACGCAGTATTTT
>-|TRBV5-5|few|TRBJ1-1
CASSQTLTEAFF
TGTGCCAGCAGTCAAACCCTTACTGAAGCTTTCTTT
>-|TRBV12-5|-|TRBJ2-4
CASGHRPILAKNIQYF
TGTGCTAGTGGTCACCGACCGATCTTAGCCAAAAACATTCAGTACTTC
>-|TRBV6-2/TRBV6-3|-|TRBJ2-7
CASSLQTGEQYF
TGTGCCAGCAGCCTACAGACAGGCGAGCAGTACTTC
>-|TRBV7-9|-|TRBJ1-1
CASSFHEEAFF
TGTGCCAGCAGCTTCCACGAAGAGGCTTTCTTT
>-|TRBV20-1|-|TRBJ1-2
CSVPRGSGRGYTF
TGCAGTGTCCCTCGTGGGTCCGGGCGGGGCTACACCTTC
>-|TRBV7-2|-|TRBJ2-5
CASSTGLGGETQYF
TGTGCCAGCAGCACAGGGCTCGGGGGAGAGACCCAGTACTTC
>-|TRBV5-1|few|TRBJ2-1
CASSSTQGRNEQFF
TGCGCCAGCAGCTCAACCCAGGGTCGCAATGAGCAGTTCTTC
>-|TRBV5-5|-|TRBJ2-4
CASSAGSTGVLAKNIQYF
TGTGCCAGCAGCGCAGGGTCCACCGGAGTTCTAGCCAAAAACATTCAGTACTTC
>TRBD1|TRBV12-3/TRBV12-4|-|TRBJ1-5
CASSVTGYNQPQHF
TGTGCCAGCAGTGTGACAGGGTACAATCAGCCCCAGCATTTT
>-|TRBV4-2|few|TRBJ2-3
CASSQDGEGESADTQYF
TGTGCCAGCAGCCAAGATGGAGAGGGGGAATCGGCAGATACGCAGTATTTT
>-|TRBV9|few|TRBJ2-6
CASSVAAAGPGANVLTF
TGTGCCAGCAGCGTAGCTGCAGCGGGCCCTGGGGCCAACGTCCTGACTTTC
>TRBD2|TRBV9|few|TRBJ2-1
CASSVAGTSGGNEQFF
TGTGCCAGCAGCGTAGCGGGGACTAGCGGGGGAAATGAGCAGTTCTTC
>TRBD2|TRBV18|-|TRBJ2-2
CASSPGLVGTGELFF
TGTGCCAGCTCACCAGGACTAGTAGGCACCGGGGAGCTGTTTTTT
>-|TRBV2|-|TRBJ1-2
CASSAGRNGYTF
TGTGCCAGCAGCGCAGGACGGAATGGCTACACCTTC
>TRBD1|TRBV20-1|many|TRBJ2-1
CSATGQGTYNEQFF
TGCAGTGCTACGGGACAGGGGACCTACAATGAGCAGTTCTTC
>TRBD2|TRBV7-9|few|TRBJ2-1
CASSPRGGGNEQFF
TGTGCCAGCAGCCCTCGCGGGGGAGGCAATGAGCAGTTCTTC
>-|TRBV7-2|-|TRBJ2-3
CASTYLGAQYF
TGTGCCAGCACCTATCTAGGGGCGCAGTATTTT
>TRBD1|TRBV5-1|few|TRBJ1-2
CASSLALGRQGDGYTF
TGCGCCAGCAGCTTGGCCCTAGGTCGGCAGGGGGATGGCTACACCTTC
>TRBD1|TRBV12-5|-|TRBJ1-1
CASGFGQGNTEAFF
TGTGCTAGTGGTTTTGGACAGGGTAACACTGAAGCTTTCTTT
>-|TRBV20-1|-|TRBJ2-5
CSANIPTRILQETQYF
TGCAGTGCTAATATCCCCACTCGCATTCTACAAGAGACCCAGTACTTC
>-|TRBV7-3|few|TRBJ2-7
CASSGRGQKYEQYF
TGTGCCAGCAGCGGGCGTGGACAGAAATACGAGCAGTACTTC
>-|TRBV24-1|-|TRBJ2-1
CATSVERGVTYNEQFF
TGTGCCACCAGTGTTGAACGTGGAGTCACCTACAATGAGCAGTTCTTC
>-|TRBV11-3|-|TRBJ2-1
CASSLAGVVTYNEQFF
TGTGCCAGCAGCTTAGCCGGTGTGGTAACCTACAATGAGCAGTTCTTC
>-|TRBV5-1|-|TRBJ1-2
CASSKTLTSNYGYTF
TGCGCCAGCAGCAAAACTCTAACAAGTAACTATGGCTACACCTTC
>-|TRBV7-9|-|TRBJ2-7
CASSLGGRFDYEQYF
TGTGCCAGCAGCTTAGGAGGGCGTTTCGACTACGAGCAGTACTTC
>-|TRBV5-1|few|TRBJ2-1
CASSLGRAAEQFF
TGCGCCAGCAGCTTAGGCCGGGCGGCTGAGCAGTTCTTC
>TRBD2|TRBV24-1|many|TRBJ2-1
CATSDLRGGGADNEQFF
TGTGCCACCAGTGATTTGCGGGGCGGGGGGGCGGACAATGAGCAGTTCTTC
>-|TRBV14|few|TRBJ2-1
CASSPRGGGYEQFF
TGTGCCAGCAGCCCTCGGGGAGGCGGGTATGAGCAGTTCTTC